Each of the 2 T cell receptor beta chains below was sequenced from the same sample in a study of PD-1 blockade in classical Hodgkin lymphoma. Time point denoted: cycle 4 day 1 (C4D1), after 5 to 7 weeks of nivolumab. Exposure to brentuximab vedotin varied, and each patient had relapsed following autologous stem cell transplantation. Thawed PBMCs were the source of CD4+ T cells, purified by magnetic negative selection. Only in-frame clones appear in the TCRdb table, and some are missing; sequencing was by immunoSEQ multiplex PCR. This sample has around 25,000 clones, with 75% to 90% found just once. The sample in question was CD4+ T cells from blood, obtained before the fourth cycle of nivolumab. All receptors come from a human donor with classical Hodgkin lymphoma.

This chain joins TRBV18 and TRBJ2-5; TRBD2 agrees at 9 bases. The CDR3 extends over 17 amino acids. Trimming at V came to 0 bases and at J to 1 base, leaving 6 bases not matched to a gene. Germline V gives CDR1 KGHSH, CDR2 LQKENI. The CDR3 spells CASSPPGAGGSQETQYF. For the CDR3, the DNA is TGTGCCAGCTCACCACCAGGAGCGGGGGGATCCCAAGAGACCCAGTACTTC. The full variable domain, completed using reference TRBV18 and TRBJ2-5, is NAGVMQNPRHLVRRRGQEARLRCSPMKGHSHVYWYRQLPEEGLKFMVYLQKENIIDESGMPKERFSAEFPKEGPSILRIQQVVRGDSAAYFCASSPPGAGGSQETQYFGPGTRLLVL.

A few counts support this clone. The CDR3 reads CASRGRTGGDEKLFF. The CDR3 nucleotides are TGCGCCAGCAGGGGCCGAACAGGGGGCGATGAAAAACTGTTTTTT. The V and J genes are TRBV5-1 and TRBJ1-4, with TRBD1 matching 9 bases. The CDR3 is 15 residues long. CDR1 is SGHRS, CDR2 YFSETQ, per germline. Trimming removed 5 bases from V and 6 bases from J; junction bases left unmatched: 8.